This T cell receptor beta chain was recovered during a study of T cell repertoires in cytomegalovirus infection (dated by TCRdb to between 2018 and 2021). For context, the study as a whole: Peptide stimulations targeted recently identified HLA-C-restricted CMV epitopes, whose presentation resists viral immunomodulation, together with well-studied HLA-B-restricted epitopes. Because public TCR beta signatures pointed to carriage of CMV infection together with the matching HLA type, the HLA type of each donor mattered for the analysis. Beyond this particular receptor, the publication reports: In both this cohort and an independent cohort of more than 350 donors, the cumulative frequency of public TCR beta family members distinguished carriers of CMV infection plus the relevant HLA type. The ex vivo response was dominated by HLA-C-restricted CMV-specific TCR beta clonotypes, which also provided the single most frequent clonotype in two of eight donors.

The treatment or condition label for this specimen denotes: in vitro stimulation with specific CMV peptide epitopes to enrich CMV-specific T cells. Sequencing was performed on an Illumina HiSeq 1500. Using fastp at Q25 and MiXCR, TCRdb reprocessed the public reads and kept productive beta chains. Here each entry gathers all rows of one CDR3 protein and keeps the most common genes and DNA. Recorded for this sample are roughly 90,000 distinct CDR3 sequences; approximately 32% of them occurred a single time. 71% of the sample belongs to the ten largest clones. V ends up 5 bases short and J 5 bases short, with an unmatched junction base count of 2. The CDR3 sequence holds 12 residues, the cysteine and phenylalanine included. Only CDR3 DNA is held: 36 bases, read in frame from base 1. Only a few counts were recorded for this clonotype. There is no known antigen for this receptor. No base-level quality is on record; no much larger clone is a single base apart.

The sequenced sample was CD8+ T cells from cultured PBMCs, obtained from culture after CMV antigen stimulation. In this chain, TRBV12-3 or TRBV12-4 is recombined with TRBJ1-1, with 7 junctional bases fitting TRBD1. The receptor comes from a human donor in good health (CMV status not recorded). Some clones in this sample may be carry-over from other donors' samples. CDR3 protein: CASSPQGTEAFF. The nucleotides are TGTGCCAGCAGTCCACAGGGGACTGAAGCTTTCTTT.